The source of this T cell receptor (beta chain) is a study of CD8+ T cells in alopecia areata. Study-wide background: At a dose of 5 to 10 mg twice daily, oral tofacitinib was given to treated patients. Severity scores in treated patients reflected the percentage of scalp affected. Whole-study findings and limits: Significant decreases in scalp clonality and expanded CD8+ clones followed tofacitinib treatment.

This clone occurred a few times. Its antigen is unidentified. As to treatment: oral pan-JAK inhibitor, 5-10 mg twice daily. The CDR3 length is 16 residues. Looked up from germline, CDR1 is MNHEY and CDR2 is SVGAGI. Trimming pared 0 bases from V and 1 base from J, leaving 12 bases between. RNA extraction and reverse transcription yielded cDNA as sequencing template. Repertoires were generated with immunoSEQ multiplex PCR, while TCRdb's copy carries only in-frame clones and drops some. The table shows roughly 280,000 clones, with 60% occurring only once. The sample was CD4+ T cells sorted from blood, taken around week 54, from a patient treated with tofacitinib. V usage is TRBV6-5 and J usage is TRBJ1-1; D may be TRBD1 (6 bases). The source of this sequence is a human donor with alopecia areata. Here the CDR3 DNA reads TGTGCCAGCAGTTACTCGCCAGGGGCGAAGAACACTGAAGCTTTCTTT. Its translation: CASSYSPGAKNTEAFF.